These 18 T cell receptor beta chains were sequenced from one sample in a study of CD8+ T cells in alopecia areata. Following RNA extraction, reverse transcription yielded cDNA that acted as the sequencing template. Using immunoSEQ multiplex PCR, the repertoire was profiled, and TCRdb retains in-frame clones only, with some absent. The sample includes 100,000 to 150,000 clones, approximately 38% of them seen just once. The specimen sequenced was CD4+ T cells sorted from blood. The origin of the receptors is a human donor with alopecia areata.

V gene TRBV9 combines with J gene TRBJ2-2, with TRBD2 matching over 12 bases. Germline loops: CDR1 SGDLS, CDR2 YYNGEE. V trimming: 4 bases; J trimming: 6 bases; junction bases outside the gene matches: 10. The length of the CDR3 is 17 residues. CDR3 protein: CASSSPTSGRKAGELFF. In nucleotides, the CDR3 is TGTGCCAGCAGCTCCCCGACTAGCGGGAGAAAGGCCGGGGAGCTGTTTTTT.

Only one count was recorded for this clone. The chain carries TRBV29-1 and TRBJ2-1; 12 bases are a match to TRBD2. V shed 1 base, J shed 0 bases, and the junction held 4 bases outside the gene matches. The CDR3 runs 17 residues. The V gene's germline CDR1 is SQVTM and CDR2 ANQGSEA. CDR3 protein: CSVEGLAGELSYNEQFF. The DNA for the CDR3 is TGCAGCGTTGAAGGACTAGCGGGGGAACTCTCCTACAATGAGCAGTTCTTC.

The V and J genes are TRBV4-3 and TRBJ1-5; D is unclear. CDR1 LGHNA and CDR2 YSLEER come from the germline V gene. CDR3 length: 13 amino acids. Trimming cost V 0 bases and J 7 bases, with 7 bases left between them. The CDR3 region is CASSQDQGQPQHF. The CDR3 DNA follows: TGCGCCAGCAGCCAAGATCAAGGGCAGCCCCAGCATTTT.

The genes are TRBV7-9 and TRBJ2-1; D might be TRBD1 (6 bases). CDR1 and CDR2 from the germline V gene are SEHNR and FQNEAQ (reference sequence). Between the trimmed V and J ends, which lost 1 base and 8 bases, there was a span of 12 bases. The CDR3 runs to 14 residues. The CDR3 sequence is CASSLEDSLDEQFF. Here the CDR3 DNA reads TGTGCCAGCAGCTTAGAGGACAGCCTTGATGAGCAGTTCTTC. The full variable domain, completed using reference TRBV7-9 and TRBJ2-1, is DTGVSQNPRHKITKRGQNVTFRCDPISEHNRLYWYRQTLGQGPEFLTYFQNEAQLEKSRLLSDRFSAERPKGSFSTLEIQRTEQGDSAMYLCASSLEDSLDEQFFGPGTRLTVL.

The table lists this clone with a few counts. The chain carries TRBV29-1 and TRBJ1-2, with 7 bases fitting TRBD1. Germline loops: CDR1 SQVTM, CDR2 ANQGSEA. The CDR3 is 14 amino acids. Trimming removed 0 bases from V and 0 bases from J; junction bases left unmatched: 1. The CDR3 loop is CSVEEGTANYGYTF. Written as DNA, the CDR3 is TGCAGCGTTGAAGAGGGGACAGCTAACTATGGCTACACCTTC. The full variable domain, with the rest looked up from reference TRBV29-1 and TRBJ1-2, is SAVISQKPSRDICQRGTSLTIQCQVDSQVTMMFWYRQQPGQSLTLIATANQGSEATYESGFVIDKFPISRPNLTFSTLTVSNMSPEDSSIYLCSVEEGTANYGYTFGSGTRLTVV.

The genes are TRBV30 and TRBJ1-2, with 9 bases lining up with TRBD1. The germline CDR1 and CDR2 sequences are GTSNPN and SVGIG (reference sequence). The CDR3 covers 17 residues. The J segment lost 4 bases and the V segment lost 3 bases, leaving 15 bases of the junction unmatched. The CDR3 region has the DNA TGTGCCTGGAGCAGACCGGGACAGGGACTGGGTGGCTATGGCTACACCTTC. Its protein is CAWSRPGQGLGGYGYTF.

V usage is TRBV30 and J usage is TRBJ2-1; unclear D gene. V shed 6 bases and J shed 5 bases, with 5 bases lying between them. CDR1 is GTSNPN and CDR2 is SVGIG in the germline V gene (reference sequence). This CDR3 has 10 residues. CDR3 loop: CACDHNEQFF. The CDR3 DNA reads as TGTGCCTGCGACCACAATGAGCAGTTCTTC.

The chain couples TRBV4-1 to TRBJ1-5; 7 nucleotides align to TRBD1. After removal of 4 bases from V and 4 bases from J, the junction contained 13 bases not matched to a gene. This CDR3 has 17 residues. CDR1 is MGHRA and CDR2 is YSYEKL in the germline V gene. CDR3 residues: CASSPGQVKGHNQPQHF. The CDR3 DNA reads as TGCGCCAGCAGCCCTGGACAGGTCAAAGGTCATAATCAGCCCCAGCATTTT.

This clone was counted between two and nine times. The rearrangement uses TRBV10-1 and TRBJ2-5, with D possibly matching TRBD1 (5 bases). Trimming pared 4 bases from V and 4 bases from J, leaving 10 bases between. Per the germline V gene, CDR1 is WNHNN and CDR2 is SYGVQD (reference sequence). This CDR3 has 13 residues. CDR3 coding DNA: TGCGCCAGCAGTGTGGGGCGCGGAGAGACCCAGTACTTC. Amino acid sequence: CASSVGRGETQYF.

CDR3 DNA: TGTGCCAGCAGCTTTCAGGGGGCAGATACGCAGTATTTT. It yields the protein CASSFQGADTQYF. The genes are TRBV7-3 and TRBJ2-3; 7 bases map to TRBD1. V was pared by 3 bases and J by 4 bases, with 1 base of the junction left unmatched. CDR3 length: 13 amino acids. The germline V gene has CDR1 SGHTA and CDR2 FQGTGA.

This clone has more than one count but fewer than ten. J is TRBJ2-5 and V is TRBV29-1; 7 nucleotides line up with TRBD1. Unmatched junction bases numbered 6, after V lost 4 bases and J lost 1 base. CDR1 and CDR2 (germline): SQVTM, ANQGSEA. This CDR3 spans 14 amino acids. CDR3 loop: CSVGYRTGQETQYF. The CDR3, as DNA: TGCAGCGTTGGGTACAGGACAGGCCAAGAGACCCAGTACTTC.

The chain has TRBV29-1 and TRBJ1-2; D gene uncertain. The CDR3 is 15 amino acids. The germline V gene has CDR1 SQVTM and CDR2 ANQGSEA. V lost 2 bases and J 0 bases, leaving 13 bases between the germline ends. The DNA for the CDR3 is TGCAGCGTTGAATCGACACCCGTTGCTAACTATGGCTACACCTTC. It yields the protein CSVESTPVANYGYTF.

To note about this clone: Other DNA sequences in the same sample also yield this CDR3. The chain carries TRBV19 and TRBJ2-5, with 7 bases matching TRBD1. The CDR3 consists of 13 residues. Germline V gene lookup returns CDR1 LNHDA and CDR2 SQIVND (reference sequence). The ends lost 6 bases at V and 2 bases at J; junction bases unmatched: 3. This CDR3 reads CASSRDRQETQYF. The DNA for the CDR3 is TGTGCCAGTAGCAGGGACAGACAAGAGACCCAGTACTTC.

V and J are TRBV5-4 and TRBJ2-3, with TRBD2 matching over 9 bases. The germline gives CDR1 SGHNT, CDR2 YYREEE (reference sequence). Trimming took 3 bases from V and 8 from J; bases not matched to a gene: 16. The CDR3 covers 17 residues. DNA of the CDR3: TGTGCCAGCAGCTCCGAGGCCCTCGCGGGGGGGCGGGGTACGCAGTATTTT. Translating gives CASSSEALAGGRGTQYF.

The rearrangement uses TRBV28 and TRBJ2-7; D gene ambiguous. This CDR3 comprises 13 residues. Trimming took off 5 bases at V and 2 bases at J, with 10 bases between the two ends. Germline values: CDR1 MDHEN, CDR2 SYDVKM. CDR3 protein: CASSEPTAYEQYF. CDR3 nucleotides: TGTGCCAGCAGTGAACCTACCGCCTACGAGCAGTACTTC.

V and J are TRBV14 and TRBJ2-5; D uncertain. CDR1 is SGHDN and CDR2 is FVKESK in the germline V gene. Trimming took 1 base from V and 4 from J, leaving 7 bases between them. This CDR3 contains 13 residues. The CDR3 protein is CASSQGWRETQYF. In nucleotides, the CDR3 is TGTGCCAGCAGCCAAGGATGGAGAGAGACCCAGTACTTC.

This clone was counted between two and nine times. The chain uses TRBV29-1 and TRBJ2-3; the match to TRBD2 covers 10 bases. Germline trimming cut 7 bases from V and 2 bases from J; bases unmatched to any gene: 6. CDR1 SQVTM and CDR2 ANQGSEA come from the germline V gene. The CDR3 covers 14 residues. The CDR3 loop is CSAVSGGITDTQYF. CDR3 in DNA: TGCAGCGCCGTTAGCGGGGGGATCACAGATACGCAGTATTTT.

The chain has TRBV2 and TRBJ1-1, with D perhaps matching TRBD1 (6 bases). Trimming shortened V by 0 bases and J by 1 base, and 9 bases separated the two germline ends. From germline, CDR1 is SNHLY and CDR2 FYNNEI. The CDR3 loop spans 15 amino acids. CDR3 amino acids: CASSEARGPNTEAFF. The CDR3 DNA sequence: TGTGCCAGCAGTGAAGCGCGGGGGCCGAACACTGAAGCTTTCTTT.